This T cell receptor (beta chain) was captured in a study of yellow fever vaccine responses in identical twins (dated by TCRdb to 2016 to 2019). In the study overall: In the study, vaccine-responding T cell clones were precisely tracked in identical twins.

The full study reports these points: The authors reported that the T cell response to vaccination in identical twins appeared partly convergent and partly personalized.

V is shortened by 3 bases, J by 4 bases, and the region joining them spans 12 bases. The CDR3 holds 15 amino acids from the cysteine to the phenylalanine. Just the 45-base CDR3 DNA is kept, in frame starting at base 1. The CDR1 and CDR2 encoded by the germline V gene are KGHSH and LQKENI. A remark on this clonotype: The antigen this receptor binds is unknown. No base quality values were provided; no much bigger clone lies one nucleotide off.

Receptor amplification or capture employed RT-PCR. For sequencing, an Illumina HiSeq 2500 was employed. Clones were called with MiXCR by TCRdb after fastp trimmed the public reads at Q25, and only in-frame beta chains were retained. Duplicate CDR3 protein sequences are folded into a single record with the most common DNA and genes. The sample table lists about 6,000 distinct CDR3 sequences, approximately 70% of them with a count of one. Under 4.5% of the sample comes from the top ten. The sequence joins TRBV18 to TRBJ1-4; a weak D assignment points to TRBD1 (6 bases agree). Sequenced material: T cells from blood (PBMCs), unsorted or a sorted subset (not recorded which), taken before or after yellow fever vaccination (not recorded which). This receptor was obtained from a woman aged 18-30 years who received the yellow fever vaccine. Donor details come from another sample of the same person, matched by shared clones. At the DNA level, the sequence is TGTGCCAGCTCACCGCGAGGGGGTGGTAATGAAAAACTGTTTTTT. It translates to CASSPRGGGNEKLFF.